A single sample is the source of the 24 T cell receptor beta chains below, sequenced in a study of CD8+ T cells in alopecia areata. Treatment: oral pan-JAK inhibitor, 5-10 mg twice daily. Extracted RNA was reverse transcribed into cDNA, the sequencing template. Method: immunoSEQ multiplex PCR; TCRdb's copy keeps in-frame clones and lacks some. The sample has fewer than 250,000 clones; roughly two fifths are singletons. The source material was CD4+ T cells sorted from blood, sampled at approximately week 31, from a patient treated with tofacitinib. These receptors were obtained from a human donor with alopecia areata.

This clone was seen only a few times. The V gene is TRBV10-3, the J gene TRBJ1-2; perhaps TRBD1 as D (6 bases). Between the trimmed V and J ends, which lost 4 bases and 1 base, there was a span of 13 bases. Germline V gene lookup returns CDR1 ENHRY and CDR2 SYGVKD. The CDR3 has 15 residues. CDR3 bases: TGTGCCATCAGTGTTATGAGGACAGATAACTATGGCTACACCTTC. Protein sequence: CAISVMRTDNYGYTF.

The J gene is TRBJ1-4, the V gene TRBV4-1; the D gene is possibly TRBD1 (6 bases). CDR1 and CDR2 (germline): MGHRA, YSYEKL. The CDR3 spans 15 residues. Trimming took 4 bases from V and 8 from J, leaving 17 bases between them. CDR3 DNA sequence: TGCGCCAGCAGCCCCTGGACAGCCGCGGAAGAAAAACTGTTTTTT. It is translated as CASSPWTAAEEKLFF.

This clone was detected a few times. V is TRBV5-1 and J is TRBJ2-5; TRBD1 matches 10 bases. The CDR3 has 13 residues. The V gene's germline CDR1 is SGHRS and CDR2 YFSETQ. The V and J ends lost 3 bases and 5 bases, in that order; junction bases with no gene match: 1. The chain's CDR3 is CASSWTGGETQYF. The CDR3 nucleotides are TGCGCCAGCAGCTGGACAGGGGGTGAGACCCAGTACTTC.

This clone was picked up a small number of times. The chain has TRBV7-8 and TRBJ1-1; maybe TRBD1 (6 bases). The V end was cut by 6 bases, the J end by 1 base, with 12 bases between. The CDR3 is made up of 14 amino acids. CDR1 and CDR2 from the germline V gene are SGHVS and FQNEAQ. The CDR3 protein is CASSRRGENTEAFF. The CDR3 DNA is TGTGCCAGCAGTCGCAGGGGTGAGAACACTGAAGCTTTCTTT.

This clone occurred a few times. This rearrangement joins TRBV12-5 to TRBJ1-1; 10 bases are a match to TRBD1. V lost 5 bases and J lost 5; bases outside the gene matches: 5. This CDR3 is built from 14 residues. Germline CDR1 reads LGHNT; CDR2 reads FRNRAP. The CDR3 here is CASGAGTGVTEAFF. The CDR3 DNA follows: TGTGCTAGTGGTGCCGGGACAGGGGTGACTGAAGCTTTCTTT.

The chain links TRBV10-3 to TRBJ2-7, with D perhaps matching TRBD2 (6 bases). V lost 6 bases to trimming and J lost 0 bases, with 12 bases between them. The germline CDR1 and CDR2 sequences are ENHRY and SYGVKD. The CDR3 loop spans 14 amino acids. The CDR3 nucleotides are TGTGCCATCAGGGGGGGAGGAAGCTCCTACGAGCAGTACTTC. This sequence encodes CAIRGGGSSYEQYF.

The chain combines TRBV7-6 with TRBJ2-7, with D maybe TRBD2 (6 bases). Trimming took 2 bases from V and 6 from J, leaving 20 bases between them. The length of the CDR3 is 16 residues. CDR1 SGHVS and CDR2 FNYEAQ come from the germline V gene. CDR3 sequence (DNA): TGTGCCAGCAGCTTACGTCCGCCGGACGGGAGTTCCGAGCAGTACTTC. This translates into CASSLRPPDGSSEQYF.

The chain joins TRBV30 to TRBJ1-5; 12 nucleotides match TRBD1. Germline loops: CDR1 GTSNPN, CDR2 SVGIG (reference sequence). This CDR3 is 15 amino acids long. Trimming cost V 3 bases and J 5 bases; bases outside gene matches: 5. The CDR3 is CAWRTGTGGDQPQHF. The CDR3 nucleotides are TGTGCCTGGAGAACCGGGACAGGGGGCGATCAGCCCCAGCATTTT.

This clone was picked up a small number of times. The V call is TRBV7-9, the J call TRBJ1-1; the match to TRBD1 covers 8 bases. CDR1 SEHNR and CDR2 FQNEAQ come from the germline V gene (reference sequence). The CDR3 consists of 13 residues. The J segment lost 3 bases and the V segment lost 5 bases, leaving 2 bases of the junction unmatched. The CDR3 bases are TGTGCCAGCAGCCGGGGACAGGACACTGAAGCTTTCTTT. Translating gives CASSRGQDTEAFF.

This clone occurred a few times. The chain combines TRBV11-2 with TRBJ2-3; no definite D call. The CDR3 has 13 residues. Germline CDR1 SGHAT, CDR2 FQNNGV. V was pared by 0 bases and J by 3 bases, with 4 bases between. The CDR3 coding sequence is TGTGCCAGCAGCTTAGATCGTACAGATACGCAGTATTTT. It specifies CASSLDRTDTQYF.

CDR3 coding DNA: TGTGCCAGCAGCTTACTCGACAGGGCCCGCTCACCCCTCCACTTT. Translating it yields CASSLLDRARSPLHF. This chain joins TRBV7-9 and TRBJ1-6, with 7 bases matching TRBD1. The CDR3 sequence is 15 residues long. The germline CDR1 and CDR2 sequences are SEHNR and FQNEAQ (reference sequence). With 2 bases clipped from V and 10 bases from J, the junction kept 8 bases outside the gene matches.

In this sample, this clone turned up a few times. The chain recombines TRBV29-1 with TRBJ1-1, with a possible D match to TRBD1 (5 bases). V was trimmed by 4 bases and J by 5 bases, leaving 17 bases between them. This CDR3 contains 14 residues. From germline, CDR1 is SQVTM and CDR2 ANQGSEA. CDR3 sequence (DNA): TGCAGCGTTGGGGGCGATTGGTGGGGAACTGAAGCTTTCTTT. This encodes CSVGGDWWGTEAFF.

In its sample, this clone was seen a few times. V gene TRBV19 combines with J gene TRBJ1-1; 12 bases match TRBD1. Germline V gives CDR1 LNHDA, CDR2 SQIVND (reference sequence). V trimming: 7 bases; J trimming: 6 bases; junction bases outside the gene matches: 15. The CDR3 has 17 residues. Here the CDR3 reads CASTILPGTGGDPEAFF. In DNA form, the CDR3 reads TGTGCCAGTACCATACTCCCCGGGACAGGGGGCGATCCTGAAGCTTTCTTT.

This clone has only one observation. The chain is built from TRBV30 and TRBJ1-6; D remains unclear. In germline, CDR1 is GTSNPN, CDR2 SVGIG (reference sequence). The V end lost 3 bases, the J end lost 8 bases, and 8 bases lay between the germline ends. This CDR3 spans 12 amino acids. CDR3 protein: CAWRTGDSPLHF. The DNA for the CDR3 is TGTGCCTGGAGAACTGGGGATTCACCCCTCCACTTT.

The rearrangement uses TRBV11-3 and TRBJ2-1; TRBD2 agrees at 13 bases. Germline assignment: CDR1 SGHNT and CDR2 YENEEA. After removal of 0 bases from V and 8 bases from J, the junction contained 7 bases not matched to a gene. The CDR3 runs to 17 residues. The CDR3 sequence: CASSLDPTGLAGHEQFF. The CDR3 nucleotides are TGTGCCAGCAGCTTAGATCCAACGGGACTAGCGGGACATGAGCAGTTCTTC.

V gene TRBV6-1 combines with J gene TRBJ2-5, with 14 bases identical to TRBD2. Germline V CDR1 and CDR2: MNHNS, SASEGT. The CDR3 contains 18 residues. Losses at the gene ends were 1 base for V and 5 bases for J; bases not matched to a gene: 9. For the CDR3, the DNA is TGTGCCAGCAGTGAAGATCTGGGACTAGCGGGAGTCGGGGAGACCCAGTACTTC. It is translated as CASSEDLGLAGVGETQYF.

V and J are TRBV2 and TRBJ2-3; D possibly corresponds to TRBD1 (6 bases). Trimming removed 6 bases from V and 0 bases from J, with 10 bases in between. The CDR3 consists of 14 residues. Germline V gene sequence: CDR1 SNHLY, CDR2 FYNNEI. The CDR3 DNA sequence: TGTGCCAGCAGAAACAGGGCAAGCACAGATACGCAGTATTTT. Translating it yields CASRNRASTDTQYF. The full variable domain, its missing parts supplied by reference TRBV2 and TRBJ2-3, is EPEVTQTPSHQVTQMGQEVILRCVPISNHLYFYWYRQILGQKVEFLVSFYNNEISEKSEIFDDQFSVERPDGSNFTLKIRSTKLEDSAMYFCASRNRASTDTQYFGPGTRLTVL.

This chain joins TRBV7-9 and TRBJ1-4; D is uncertain. The CDR3 spans 14 residues. V gave up 4 bases and J gave up 5 bases, with 11 bases separating them. The germline V gene encodes CDR1 SEHNR and CDR2 FQNEAQ (reference sequence). The CDR3 DNA reads TGTGCCAGCAGCTCGCCGGGAGTAAATGAAAAACTGTTTTTT. Residues: CASSSPGVNEKLFF.

A single count supports this clone. V usage is TRBV13 and J usage is TRBJ2-7; no clear D gene. The CDR3 is 16 residues long. The V gene lost 1 base and the J gene lost 4 bases, with 17 bases spanning the gap. Germline V gives CDR1 PRHDT, CDR2 FYEKMQ (reference sequence). The CDR3 reads CASSLDGSNPAYEQYF. CDR3 nucleotide sequence: TGTGCCAGCAGCTTAGATGGGTCTAATCCAGCTTACGAGCAGTACTTC.

This rearrangement joins TRBV6-6 to TRBJ2-5; TRBD1 agrees at 9 bases. CDR3 size: 14 residues. Germline V lookup: CDR1 MNHNY, CDR2 SVGAGI (reference sequence). J was trimmed by 0 bases and V by 5 bases; bases with no gene match: 1. The CDR3 loop is CASSGTGYQETQYF. CDR3 nucleotides: TGTGCCAGCAGTGGGACAGGGTACCAAGAGACCCAGTACTTC.

This clone was seen a few times. The CDR3 protein is CASGETSKNTEAFF. Written as DNA, the CDR3 is TGTGCCAGCGGAGAAACCTCAAAAAACACTGAAGCTTTCTTT. V usage is TRBV6-5 and J usage is TRBJ1-1; D is uncertain. Germline V lookup: CDR1 MNHEY, CDR2 SVGAGI. The CDR3 contains 14 residues. V lost 8 bases to trimming and J lost 2 bases, with 15 bases between them.

The J gene is TRBJ1-6, the V gene TRBV5-4; D not resolved. The CDR3 runs to 13 residues. Germline CDR1 reads SGHNT; CDR2 reads YYREEE (reference sequence). V lost 0 bases and J 13 bases, leaving 11 bases between the germline ends. The CDR3, as DNA: TGTGCCAGCAGCTTGGAATCTCTGGGGCCCCTCCACTTT. This gives the protein CASSLESLGPLHF.

This chain joins TRBV29-1 and TRBJ1-5; no clear D. The CDR3 has 14 residues. Germline CDR1 SQVTM, CDR2 ANQGSEA. The CDR3 DNA reads as TGCAGTGCGTCCCTTGCGAGCGTCAATCAGCCCCAGCATTTT. The encoded protein is CSASLASVNQPQHF.

This clone has more than one count but fewer than ten. This chain uses TRBV7-6 with TRBJ2-1, with 9 bases aligning to TRBD1. The germline V gene encodes CDR1 SGHVS and CDR2 FNYEAQ. Losses at the gene ends were 6 bases for V and 7 bases for J; bases not matched to a gene: 10. The CDR3 is made up of 15 amino acids. The CDR3 DNA is TGTGCCAGCAGTCAGCCGGGACAGGGTAAAAATGAGCAGTTCTTC. Its translation is CASSQPGQGKNEQFF.